Given below is one T cell receptor (beta chain) in context. This CDR3 contains 16 residues. Trimming cost V 5 bases and J 4 bases; bases outside gene matches: 9. CDR1 is SEHNR and CDR2 is FQNEAQ in the germline V gene (reference sequence). Using immunoSEQ multiplex PCR, the repertoire was profiled, and TCRdb retains in-frame clones only, with some absent. The table includes approximately 96,000 clones, 92% detected once. The data derive from a study of T cell changes during pregnancy in multiple sclerosis. This rearrangement joins TRBV7-9 to TRBJ2-2; 8 bases map to TRBD1. This specimen was peripheral blood, taken after pregnancy. The receptor comes from a female donor in good health, enrolled as a control in a pregnancy study. CDR3 amino acids: CASSIQGGRSTGELFF. In DNA, the CDR3 is TGTGCCAGCAGCATACAGGGGGGTCGGAGCACCGGGGAGCTGTTTTTT.